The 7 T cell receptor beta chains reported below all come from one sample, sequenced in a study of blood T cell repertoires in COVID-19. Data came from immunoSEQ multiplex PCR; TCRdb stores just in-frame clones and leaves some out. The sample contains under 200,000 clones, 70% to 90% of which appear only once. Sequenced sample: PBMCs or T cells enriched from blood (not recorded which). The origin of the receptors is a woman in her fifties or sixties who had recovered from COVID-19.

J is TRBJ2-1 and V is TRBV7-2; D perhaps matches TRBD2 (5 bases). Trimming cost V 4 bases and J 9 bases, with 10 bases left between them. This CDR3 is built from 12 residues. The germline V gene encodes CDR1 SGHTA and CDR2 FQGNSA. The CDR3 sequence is CASSSDFFEQFF. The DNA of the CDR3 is TGTGCCAGCAGCTCGGACTTTTTTGAGCAGTTCTTC.

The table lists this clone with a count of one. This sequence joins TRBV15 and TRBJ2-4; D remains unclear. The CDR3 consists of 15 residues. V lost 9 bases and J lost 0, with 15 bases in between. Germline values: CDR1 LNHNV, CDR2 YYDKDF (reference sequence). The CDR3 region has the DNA TGTGCCACTTGGGCAGGCGATCTAGCCAAAAACATTCAGTACTTC. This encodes CATWAGDLAKNIQYF.

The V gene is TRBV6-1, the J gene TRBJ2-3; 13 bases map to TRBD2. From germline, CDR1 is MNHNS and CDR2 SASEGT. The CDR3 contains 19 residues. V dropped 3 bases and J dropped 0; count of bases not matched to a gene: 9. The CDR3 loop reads CASSDLPGLAGTSTDTQYF. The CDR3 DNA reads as TGTGCCAGCAGTGACCTACCGGGACTAGCGGGAACTAGCACAGATACGCAGTATTTT.

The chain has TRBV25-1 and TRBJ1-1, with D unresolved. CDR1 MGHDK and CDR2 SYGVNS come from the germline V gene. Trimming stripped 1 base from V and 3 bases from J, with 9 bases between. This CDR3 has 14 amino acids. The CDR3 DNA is TGTGCCAGCAGTGAATTGGGCCTTTACACTGAAGCTTTCTTT. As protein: CASSELGLYTEAFF.

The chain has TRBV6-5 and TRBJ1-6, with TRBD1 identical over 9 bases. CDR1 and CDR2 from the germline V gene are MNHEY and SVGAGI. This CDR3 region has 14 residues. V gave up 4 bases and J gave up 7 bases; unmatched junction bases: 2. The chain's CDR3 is CASSFGQGNSPLHF. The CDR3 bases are TGTGCCAGCAGTTTCGGACAGGGGAATTCACCCCTCCACTTT.

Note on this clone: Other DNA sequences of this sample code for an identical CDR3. The CDR3 DNA reads as TGTGCCAGCCGACAAGGCTTTAATTCACCCCTCCACTTT. This sequence encodes CASRQGFNSPLHF. The chain has TRBV19 and TRBJ1-6, with no clear D. Germline lookup yields CDR1 LNHDA and CDR2 SQIVND (reference sequence). V was trimmed by 9 bases and J by 6 bases, leaving 12 bases between them. The CDR3 contains 13 residues. The variable domain in full, with the rest retrieved from reference TRBV19 and TRBJ1-6, is DGGITQSPKYLFRKEGQNVTLSCEQNLNHDAMYWYRQDPGQGLRLIYYSQIVNDFQKGDIAEGYSVSREKKESFPLTVTSAQKNPTAFYLCASRQGFNSPLHFGNGTRLTVT.

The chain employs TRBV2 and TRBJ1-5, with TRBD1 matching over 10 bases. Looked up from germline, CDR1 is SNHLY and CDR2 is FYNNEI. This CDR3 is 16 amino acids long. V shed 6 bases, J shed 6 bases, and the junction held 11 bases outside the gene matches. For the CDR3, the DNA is TGTGCCAGCAGAACGGGGGGACAGGGGTCGAGTCAGCCCCAGCATTTT. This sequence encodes CASRTGGQGSSQPQHF.